This T cell receptor (beta chain) was profiled in a study of identical twins (dated by TCRdb to between 2015 and 2016). Background for the entire study: TCR alpha and beta repertoires from monozygotic twins, unrelated adults of various ages and cord blood were deep-sequenced to test whether fetal clonotypes persist. Replicate twin experiments were performed at different times using different library preparation protocols to rule out contamination.

Only healthy Caucasian donors were included. Three pairs of female monozygotic twins, all aged about 18 to 29 years, made up the twin cohort. Positive isolation kits from Invitrogen were used to isolate the CD4+ and CD8+ T cell populations. What the authors observed across the whole study: Abundant cord blood beta clonotypes carried fewer insertions; young adult naive repertoires showed a weaker similar trend, while memory repertoires showed none. Recombination models systematically underestimated out-of-frame TCR alpha sharing in monozygotic twins but agreed with sharing between unrelated individuals. Invariant T cells such as MAIT and iNKT could partly confound zero-insertion analyses, though diverse VJ usage argued against this for most clonotypes. Conclusions relied on cross-sectional statistical analysis, since the same donors could not be followed over many years. Excess twin sharing in beta out-of-frame sequences was weaker because fewer shared sequences lowered the signal-to-noise ratio. Compared with coincidental sharing between unrelated individuals, out-of-frame TCR alpha sequences shared between twins had an excess of sequences with low generation probability.

Library generation was performed with 5' RACE. Sequenced using an Illumina HiSeq 2000. A universal primer binding site was added through template switching, and the final cDNA carried a unique molecular identifier so that TCR cDNA molecules could be counted accurately. Specific primers in the conserved constant-segment region were used to synthesize first-strand cDNA for TCR alpha and beta chains. To control for contamination, every cDNA library was double barcoded, receiving both a SMART-Mk sample barcode and Illumina barcodes. TruSeq adapter sequences, together with Illumina sample barcodes, were added in two successive PCR steps. TCR alpha and beta cDNA libraries were sequenced on the Illumina HiSeq platform with custom primers. Per the original workflow: Unique molecular identifiers were extracted from raw reads with MiGEC, and CDR3 positions were determined with MiXCR. For each individual, recombination models were inferred using an EM algorithm with the repgenHMM and IGoR tools. Shared clonotypes were analyzed with the tcR package in R, and sharing was normalized by the product of cloneset sizes. To study raw recombination without the effects of thymic and clonal selection, out-of-frame nonproductive sequences were analyzed. TCRdb redid the processing of the public reads, applying fastp at Q25 and MiXCR, and retained in-frame beta chains. Records with the same CDR3 protein are collapsed into one entry carrying the most frequent genes and DNA. TCRdb, not the authors, supplied the V and J calls. The sample table holds about 520,000 distinct CDR3 sequences, of which less than 25% were seen once. The top ten constitute about 0.91% of the sample.

This clonotype was observed a few times. The target of this receptor is not known. Base qualities were left out, and no much larger clone turns up one base away. This sample was also put to use in a study of T cells expressing NK-cell markers. Taken from the second paper: Eight donors provided sorted CD3+CD56+NKG2C+, CD3+CD56+NKG2C- and CD3+CD56-NKG2C+ T-cell subsets, whose TCR beta-chain repertoires were profiled. Among the eight sequenced donors, only one was HCMV-seronegative, while the other seven were HCMV-seropositive. In several experiments an anti-gammadeltaTCR antibody was added to restrict sorting to alphabetaTCR-expressing T cells. In several donors, the dominant CD3+CD56+NKG2C+ clonotypes ranked among the top 10 CD8+ clonotypes, making up 1.0-7.0% of CD8+ T cells. Those dominant clonotypes were again the most abundant among CD3+CD56-NKG2C+ cells in a few donors, at roughly 25-60.1%. Whether the expanded NKG2C-expressing T cell clones were specific for HCMV antigens was left unclear. Randomly selected healthy volunteers, three men and five women, were used as the eight sequenced donors. To determine HCMV serostatus, a commercial ELISA kit was used to detect HCMV-specific IgG in serum. MIGEC was used to demultiplex reads and group reads by UMI, and MiTCR was used to assemble and quantify clonotypes. To remove erroneous sequences, TCR cDNA sequences were retained only when supported by two or more reads. Downstream repertoire analysis used the tcR package, and clonotypes were matched across fractions by CDR3 nucleotide sequence plus V segment. VDJmatch was used to annotate antigen specificity against VDJdb, with one amino acid substitution allowed in CDR3.

This sequence was found in a woman aged 18 to 35 in good health. Specimen: CD4+ T cells sorted from blood.

CDR3 sequence: CAISGTGSDQPQHF. The DNA sequence reads TGTGCCATCAGCGGCACAGGGAGCGATCAGCCCCAGCATTTT. The chain links TRBV10-3 with TRBJ1-5; the D gene is possibly TRBD1, with 6 bases matching. A distance of 14 bases separates the germline ends of V and J, which lose 6 bases and 5 bases respectively. From cysteine to phenylalanine, the CDR3 is 14 amino acids long. Only the CDR3 DNA is retained, 42 bases long and in frame from the first base. Sequences ENHRY (CDR1) and SYGVKD (CDR2) are obtained from the germline V gene.